This TCR beta chain comes out of a study of blood T cell repertoires in COVID-19. The protocol was immunoSEQ multiplex PCR, while the TCRdb copy is restricted to in-frame clones and leaves out a portion. The sample carries some 50,000 clones, 84% recorded once. This CDR3 contains 14 residues. Trimming at V came to 2 bases and at J to 5 bases, leaving 2 bases not matched to a gene. CDR1 is SGHNT and CDR2 is YYREEE in the germline V gene (reference sequence). This clonotype was obtained from a human donor in a cohort sampled during active COVID-19. Sequenced material: peripheral blood. The chain links TRBV5-4 to TRBJ2-1; TRBD2 aligns across 9 bases. The CDR3 DNA is TGTGCCAGCAGCTTTGGCGGGAGGGACAATGAGCAGTTCTTC. Translation gives CASSFGGRDNEQFF.